The 3 T cell receptor beta chains below were found in one sample sequenced in a study of T cell responses to AZD1222 COVID-19 vaccine. Measured with immunoSEQ multiplex PCR; TCRdb has only the in-frame clones, and not every one. Here the sample spans under 50,000 clones, about 90% being singletons. Here the sequenced sample was peripheral blood, taken 28 days after the second AZD1222 dose. These TCRs come from an adult who received the AZD1222 COVID-19 vaccine.

The chain links TRBV28 to TRBJ2-7; TRBD2 agrees at 7 bases. The germline CDR1 and CDR2 sequences are MDHEN and SYDVKM. The CDR3 is 13 residues long. V shed 6 bases, J shed 3 bases, and the junction held 5 bases outside the gene matches. CDR3 in DNA: TGTGCCAGCAGCACGCGGGAGAACTACGAGCAGTACTTC. Translated, it gives CASSTRENYEQYF.

The gene calls are TRBV3-1 (or the pseudogene TRBV3-2) and TRBJ1-1, with D unresolved. The CDR3 contains 11 residues. The V end lost 3 bases, the J end lost 6 bases, and 5 bases lay between the germline ends. CDR1 LGHDT and CDR2 YNNKEL come from the germline V gene (reference sequence). CDR3 DNA: TGTGCCAGCAGCCAGAGGTCTGAAGCTTTCTTT. The encoded protein is CASSQRSEAFF.

The sample holds one count of this clone. CDR3 loop: CASSLGYDTEAFF. CDR3 bases: TGTGCCAGCAGTCTCGGGTATGACACTGAAGCTTTCTTT. This rearrangement joins TRBV27 to TRBJ1-1, with no clear D. The CDR3 extends over 13 amino acids. Trimming stripped 5 bases from V and 3 bases from J, with 10 bases between. From germline, CDR1 is MNHEY and CDR2 SMNVEV (reference sequence).